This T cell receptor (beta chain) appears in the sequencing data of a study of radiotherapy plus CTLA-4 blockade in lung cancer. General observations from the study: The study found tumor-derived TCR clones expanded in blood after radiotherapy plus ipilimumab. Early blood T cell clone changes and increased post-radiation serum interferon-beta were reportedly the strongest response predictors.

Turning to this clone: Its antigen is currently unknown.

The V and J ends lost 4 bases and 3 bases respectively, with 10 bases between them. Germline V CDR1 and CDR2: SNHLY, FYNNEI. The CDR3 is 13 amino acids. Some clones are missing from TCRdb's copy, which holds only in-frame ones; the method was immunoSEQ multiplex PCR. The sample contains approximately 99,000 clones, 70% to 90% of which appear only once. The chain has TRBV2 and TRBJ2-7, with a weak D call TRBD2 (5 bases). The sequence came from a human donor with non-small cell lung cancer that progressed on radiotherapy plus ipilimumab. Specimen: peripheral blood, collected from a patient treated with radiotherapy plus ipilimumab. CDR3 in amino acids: CASSVLGVYEQYF. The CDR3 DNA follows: TGTGCCAGCAGTGTACTCGGGGTCTACGAGCAGTACTTC. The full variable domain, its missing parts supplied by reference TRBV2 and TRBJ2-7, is EPEVTQTPSHQVTQMGQEVILRCVPISNHLYFYWYRQILGQKVEFLVSFYNNEISEKSEIFDDQFSVERPDGSNFTLKIRSTKLEDSAMYFCASSVLGVYEQYFGPGTRLTVT.